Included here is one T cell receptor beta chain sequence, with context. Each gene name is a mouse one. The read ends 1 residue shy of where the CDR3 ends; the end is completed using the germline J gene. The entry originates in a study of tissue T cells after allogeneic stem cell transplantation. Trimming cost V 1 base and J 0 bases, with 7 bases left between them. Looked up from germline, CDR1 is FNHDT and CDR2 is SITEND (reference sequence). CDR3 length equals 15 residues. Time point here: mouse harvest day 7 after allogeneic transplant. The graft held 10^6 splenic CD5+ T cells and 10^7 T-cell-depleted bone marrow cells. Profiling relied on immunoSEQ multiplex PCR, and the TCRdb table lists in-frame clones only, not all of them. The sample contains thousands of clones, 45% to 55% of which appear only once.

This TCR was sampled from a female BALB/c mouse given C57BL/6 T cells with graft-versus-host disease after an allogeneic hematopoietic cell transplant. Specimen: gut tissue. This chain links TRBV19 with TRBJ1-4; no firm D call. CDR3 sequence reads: CASSIHTISNERLFF. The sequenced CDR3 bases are TGTGCCAGCAGTATACATACAATTTCCAACGAAAGATTATTT.